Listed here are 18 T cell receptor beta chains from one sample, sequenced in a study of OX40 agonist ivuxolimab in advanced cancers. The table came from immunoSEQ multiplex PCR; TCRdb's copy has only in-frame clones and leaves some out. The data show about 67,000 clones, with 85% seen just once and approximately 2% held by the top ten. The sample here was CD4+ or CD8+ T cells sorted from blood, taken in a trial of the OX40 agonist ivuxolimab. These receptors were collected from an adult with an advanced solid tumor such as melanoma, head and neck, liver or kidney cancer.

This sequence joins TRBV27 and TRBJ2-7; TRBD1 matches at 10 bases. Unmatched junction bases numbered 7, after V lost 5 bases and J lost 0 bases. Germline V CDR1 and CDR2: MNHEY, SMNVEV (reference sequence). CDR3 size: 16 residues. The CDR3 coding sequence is TGTGCCAGCAGTACGCAGACAGGGGGCGCCTCCTACGAGCAGTACTTC. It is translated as CASSTQTGGASYEQYF.

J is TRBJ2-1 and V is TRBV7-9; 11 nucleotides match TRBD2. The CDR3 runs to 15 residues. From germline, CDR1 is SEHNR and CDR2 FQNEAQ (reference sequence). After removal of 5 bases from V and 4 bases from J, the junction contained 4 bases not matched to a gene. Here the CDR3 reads CASSVLAGAYNEQFF. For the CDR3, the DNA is TGTGCCAGCAGCGTACTAGCGGGGGCGTACAATGAGCAGTTCTTC.

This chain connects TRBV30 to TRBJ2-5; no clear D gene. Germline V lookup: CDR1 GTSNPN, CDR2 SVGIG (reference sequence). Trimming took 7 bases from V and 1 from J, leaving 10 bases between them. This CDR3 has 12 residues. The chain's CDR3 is CASSEIQETQYF. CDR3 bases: TGTGCCTCATCCGAGATCCAAGAGACCCAGTACTTC.

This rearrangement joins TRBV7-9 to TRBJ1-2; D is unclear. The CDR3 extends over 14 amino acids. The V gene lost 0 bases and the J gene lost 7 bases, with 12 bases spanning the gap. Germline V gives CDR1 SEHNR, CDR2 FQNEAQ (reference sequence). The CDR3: CASSLAGTEAGYTF. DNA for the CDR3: TGTGCCAGCAGCTTAGCGGGCACAGAAGCTGGCTACACCTTC.

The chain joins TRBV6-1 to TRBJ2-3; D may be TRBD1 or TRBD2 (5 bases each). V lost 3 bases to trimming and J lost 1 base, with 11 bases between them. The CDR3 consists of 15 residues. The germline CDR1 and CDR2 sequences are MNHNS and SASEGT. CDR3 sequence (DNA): TGTGCCAGCAGTGATACGGGGCGCGGCACAGATACGCAGTATTTT. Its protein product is CASSDTGRGTDTQYF.

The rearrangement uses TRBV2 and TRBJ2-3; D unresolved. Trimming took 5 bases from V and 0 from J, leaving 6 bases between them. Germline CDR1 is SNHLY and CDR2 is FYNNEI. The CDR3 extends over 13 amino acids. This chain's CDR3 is CASSTDSTDTQYF. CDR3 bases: TGTGCCAGCAGTACCGATAGCACAGATACGCAGTATTTT.

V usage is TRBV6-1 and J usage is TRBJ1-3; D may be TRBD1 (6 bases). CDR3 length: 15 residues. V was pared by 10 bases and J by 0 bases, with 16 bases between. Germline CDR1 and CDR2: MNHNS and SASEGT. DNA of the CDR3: TGTGCCACTCAACCCACAGGGCGCTCTGGAAACACCATATATTTT. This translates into CATQPTGRSGNTIYF.

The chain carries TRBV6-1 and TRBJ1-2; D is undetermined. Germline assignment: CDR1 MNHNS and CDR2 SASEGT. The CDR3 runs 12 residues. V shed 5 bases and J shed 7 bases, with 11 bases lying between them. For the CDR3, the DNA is TGTGCCAGCAGTCCTGGGGTGGCTGGCTACACCTTC. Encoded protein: CASSPGVAGYTF.

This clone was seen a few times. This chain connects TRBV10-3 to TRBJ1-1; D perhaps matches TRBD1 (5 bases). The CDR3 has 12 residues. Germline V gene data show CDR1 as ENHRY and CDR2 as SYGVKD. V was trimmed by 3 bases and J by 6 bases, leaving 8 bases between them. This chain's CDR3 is CAISDGAAEAFF. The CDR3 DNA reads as TGTGCCATCAGTGACGGGGCAGCTGAAGCTTTCTTT.

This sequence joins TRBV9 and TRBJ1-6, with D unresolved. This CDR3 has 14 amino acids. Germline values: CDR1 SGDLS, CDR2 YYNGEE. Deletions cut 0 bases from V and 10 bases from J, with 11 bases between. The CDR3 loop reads CASSVDGSLSPLHF. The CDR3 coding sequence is TGTGCCAGCAGCGTAGACGGCTCCCTCTCACCCCTCCACTTT. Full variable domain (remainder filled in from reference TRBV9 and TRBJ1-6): DSGVTQTPKHLITATGQRVTLRCSPRSGDLSVYWYQQSLDQGLQFLIQYYNGEERAKGNILERFSAQQFPDLHSELNLSSLELGDSALYFCASSVDGSLSPLHFGNGTRLTVT.

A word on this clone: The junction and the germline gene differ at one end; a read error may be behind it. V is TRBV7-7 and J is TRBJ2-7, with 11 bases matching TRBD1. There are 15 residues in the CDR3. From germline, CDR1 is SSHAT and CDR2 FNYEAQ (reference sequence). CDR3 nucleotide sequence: TGTGCTAGCAGCAACCCGGGACAGGGGGCCTACGAGCAGTACTTC. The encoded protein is CASSNPGQGAYEQYF.

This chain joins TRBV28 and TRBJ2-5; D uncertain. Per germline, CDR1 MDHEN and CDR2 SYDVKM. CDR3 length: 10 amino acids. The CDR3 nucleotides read TGTGTGGTGGGGTGGGAGACCCAGTACTTC. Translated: CVVGWETQYF.

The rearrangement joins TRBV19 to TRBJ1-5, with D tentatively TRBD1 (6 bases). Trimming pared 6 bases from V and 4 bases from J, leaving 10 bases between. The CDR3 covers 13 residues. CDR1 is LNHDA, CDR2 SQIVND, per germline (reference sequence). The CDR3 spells CASRYRANQPQHF. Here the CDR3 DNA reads TGTGCCAGTAGATACAGGGCAAATCAGCCCCAGCATTTT.

The CDR3 coding sequence is TGCGCCAGCAGCCAAGCTAGGGCAGGGGGCGTTGCCGGGGAGCTGTTTTTT. It specifies CASSQARAGGVAGELFF. The rearrangement joins TRBV4-1 to TRBJ2-2, with 8 nucleotides matching TRBD1. Germline trimming cut 1 base from V and 6 bases from J; bases unmatched to any gene: 10. Germline-derived CDR1 and CDR2 are MGHRA and YSYEKL. This CDR3 spans 17 amino acids.

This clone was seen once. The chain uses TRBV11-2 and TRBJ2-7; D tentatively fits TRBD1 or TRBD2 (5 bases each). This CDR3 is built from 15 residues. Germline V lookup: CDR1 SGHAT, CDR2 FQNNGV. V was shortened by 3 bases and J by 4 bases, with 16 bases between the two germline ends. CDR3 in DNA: TGTGCCAGCAGCTTTGGGGGTAGCCCTACTTACGAGCAGTACTTC. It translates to CASSFGGSPTYEQYF. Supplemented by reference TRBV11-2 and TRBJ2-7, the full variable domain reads EAGVAQSPRYKIIEKRQSVAFWCNPISGHATLYWYQQILGQGPKLLIQFQNNGVVDDSQLPKDRFSAERLKGVDSTLKIQPAKLEDSAVYLCASSFGGSPTYEQYFGPGTRLTVT.

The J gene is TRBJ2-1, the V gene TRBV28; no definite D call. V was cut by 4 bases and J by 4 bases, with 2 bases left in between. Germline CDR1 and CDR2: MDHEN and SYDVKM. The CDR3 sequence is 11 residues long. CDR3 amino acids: CASSSYNEQFF. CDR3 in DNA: TGTGCCAGCAGTTCTTACAATGAGCAGTTCTTC. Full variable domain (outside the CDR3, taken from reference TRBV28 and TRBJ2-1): DVKVTQSSRYLVKRTGEKVFLECVQDMDHENMFWYRQDPGLGLRLIYFSYDVKMKEKGDIPEGYSVSREKKERFSLILESASTNQTSMYLCASSSYNEQFFGPGTRLTVL.

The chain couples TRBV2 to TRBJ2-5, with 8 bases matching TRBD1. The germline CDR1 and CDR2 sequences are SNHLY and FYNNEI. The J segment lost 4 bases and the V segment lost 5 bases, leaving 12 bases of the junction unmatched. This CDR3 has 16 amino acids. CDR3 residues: CASSPSSGQGAETQYF. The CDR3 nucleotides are TGTGCCAGCAGTCCAAGCTCAGGACAGGGAGCAGAGACCCAGTACTTC.

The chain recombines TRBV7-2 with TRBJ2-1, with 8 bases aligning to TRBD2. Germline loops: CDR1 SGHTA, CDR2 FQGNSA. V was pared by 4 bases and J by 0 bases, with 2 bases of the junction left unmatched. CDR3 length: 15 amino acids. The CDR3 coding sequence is TGTGCCAGCAGCTCAGGACTAGCCTCCTACAATGAGCAGTTCTTC. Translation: CASSSGLASYNEQFF.